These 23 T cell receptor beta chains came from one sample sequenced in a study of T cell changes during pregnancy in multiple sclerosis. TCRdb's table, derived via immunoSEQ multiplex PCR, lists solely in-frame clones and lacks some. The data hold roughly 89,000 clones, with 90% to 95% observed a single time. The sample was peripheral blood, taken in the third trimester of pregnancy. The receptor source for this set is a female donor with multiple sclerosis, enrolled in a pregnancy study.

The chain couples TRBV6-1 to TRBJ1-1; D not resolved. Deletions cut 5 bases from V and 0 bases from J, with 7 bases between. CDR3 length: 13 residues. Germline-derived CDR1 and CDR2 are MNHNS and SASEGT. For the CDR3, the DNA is TGTGCCAGCAGTCCAGTTTTGAACACTGAAGCTTTCTTT. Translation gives CASSPVLNTEAFF.

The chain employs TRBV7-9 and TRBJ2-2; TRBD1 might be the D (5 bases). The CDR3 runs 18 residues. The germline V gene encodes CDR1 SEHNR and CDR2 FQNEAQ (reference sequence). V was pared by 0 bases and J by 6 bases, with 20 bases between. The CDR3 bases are TGTGCCAGCAGCTTAGCCGAATCCGGAGCTTCCAGGGCCGGGGAGCTGTTTTTT. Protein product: CASSLAESGASRAGELFF.

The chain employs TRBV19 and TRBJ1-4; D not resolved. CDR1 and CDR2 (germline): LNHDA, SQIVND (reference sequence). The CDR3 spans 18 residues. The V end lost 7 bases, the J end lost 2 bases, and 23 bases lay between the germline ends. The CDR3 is CASMATSGVALTNEKLFF. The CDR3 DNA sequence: TGTGCCAGTATGGCTACAAGCGGAGTGGCTTTGACTAATGAAAAACTGTTTTTT. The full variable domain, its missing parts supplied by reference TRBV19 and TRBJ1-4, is DGGITQSPKYLFRKEGQNVTLSCEQNLNHDAMYWYRQDPGQGLRLIYYSQIVNDFQKGDIAEGYSVSREKKESFPLTVTSAQKNPTAFYLCASMATSGVALTNEKLFFGSGTQLSVL.

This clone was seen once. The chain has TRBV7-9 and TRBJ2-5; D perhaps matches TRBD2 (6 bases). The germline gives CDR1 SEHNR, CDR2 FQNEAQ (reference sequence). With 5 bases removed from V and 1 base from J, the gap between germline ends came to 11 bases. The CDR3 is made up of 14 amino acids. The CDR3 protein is CASSRGLPQETQYF. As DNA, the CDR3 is TGTGCCAGCAGCCGAGGACTACCCCAAGAGACCCAGTACTTC.

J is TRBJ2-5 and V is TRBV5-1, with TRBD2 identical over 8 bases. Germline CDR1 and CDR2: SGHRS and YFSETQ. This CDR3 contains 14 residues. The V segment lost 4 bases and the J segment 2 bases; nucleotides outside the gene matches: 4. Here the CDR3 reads CASSTVAGQETQYF. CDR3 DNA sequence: TGCGCCAGCAGCACAGTAGCGGGGCAAGAGACCCAGTACTTC.

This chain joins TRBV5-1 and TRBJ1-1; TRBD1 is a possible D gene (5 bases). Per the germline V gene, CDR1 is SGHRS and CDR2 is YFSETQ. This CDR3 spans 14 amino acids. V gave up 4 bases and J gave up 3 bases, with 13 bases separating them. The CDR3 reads CASSPQATDTEAFF. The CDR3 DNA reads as TGCGCCAGCAGCCCACAGGCCACGGACACTGAAGCTTTCTTT.

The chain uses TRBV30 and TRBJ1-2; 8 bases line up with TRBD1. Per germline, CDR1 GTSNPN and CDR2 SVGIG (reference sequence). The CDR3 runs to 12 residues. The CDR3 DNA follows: TGTGCTGGCCAGGGGGCCTTTGGCGGCTACACCTTC. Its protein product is CAGQGAFGGYTF.

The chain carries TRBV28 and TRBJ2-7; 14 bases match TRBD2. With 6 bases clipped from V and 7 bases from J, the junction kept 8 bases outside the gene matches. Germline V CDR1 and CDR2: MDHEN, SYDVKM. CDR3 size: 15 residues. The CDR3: CASSTTSGRAGEQYF. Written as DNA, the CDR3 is TGTGCCAGCAGCACGACTAGCGGGAGGGCCGGAGAGCAGTACTTC.

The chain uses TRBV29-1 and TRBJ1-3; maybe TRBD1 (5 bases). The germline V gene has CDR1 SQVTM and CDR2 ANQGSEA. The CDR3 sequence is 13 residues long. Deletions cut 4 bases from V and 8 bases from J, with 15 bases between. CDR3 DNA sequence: TGCAGCGTTGGTGTCAGGGATATTGACACCATATATTTT. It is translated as CSVGVRDIDTIYF.

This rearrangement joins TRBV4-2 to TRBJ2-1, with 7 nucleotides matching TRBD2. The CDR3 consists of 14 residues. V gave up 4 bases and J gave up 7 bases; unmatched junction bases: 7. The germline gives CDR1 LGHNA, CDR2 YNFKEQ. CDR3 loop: CASSRFSGKNEQFF. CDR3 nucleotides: TGTGCCAGCAGCCGTTTCAGCGGGAAGAATGAGCAGTTCTTC.

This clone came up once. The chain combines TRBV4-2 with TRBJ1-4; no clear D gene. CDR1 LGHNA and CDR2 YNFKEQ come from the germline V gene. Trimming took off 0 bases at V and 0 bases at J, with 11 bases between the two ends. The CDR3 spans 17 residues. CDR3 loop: CASSQDGGISTNEKLFF. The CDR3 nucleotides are TGTGCCAGCAGCCAAGATGGAGGGATCTCAACTAATGAAAAACTGTTTTTT.

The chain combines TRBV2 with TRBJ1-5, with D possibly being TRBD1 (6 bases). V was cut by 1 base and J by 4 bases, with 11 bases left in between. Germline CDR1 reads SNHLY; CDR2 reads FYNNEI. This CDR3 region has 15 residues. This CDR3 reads CASSEVGAANQPQHF. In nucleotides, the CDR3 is TGTGCCAGCAGTGAAGTGGGGGCAGCAAATCAGCCCCAGCATTTT. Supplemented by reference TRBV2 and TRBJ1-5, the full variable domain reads EPEVTQTPSHQVTQMGQEVILRCVPISNHLYFYWYRQILGQKVEFLVSFYNNEISEKSEIFDDQFSVERPDGSNFTLKIRSTKLEDSAMYFCASSEVGAANQPQHFGDGTRLSIL.

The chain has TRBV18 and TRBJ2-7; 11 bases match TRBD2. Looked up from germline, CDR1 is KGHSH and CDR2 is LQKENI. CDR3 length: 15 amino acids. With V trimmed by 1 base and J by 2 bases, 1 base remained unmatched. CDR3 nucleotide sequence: TGTGCCAGCTCACCACTAGCGGGAGGGCCCTACGAGCAGTACTTC. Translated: CASSPLAGGPYEQYF.

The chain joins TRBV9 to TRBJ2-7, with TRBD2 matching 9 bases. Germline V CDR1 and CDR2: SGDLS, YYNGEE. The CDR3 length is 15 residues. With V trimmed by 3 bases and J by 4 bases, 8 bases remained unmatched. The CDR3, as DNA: TGTGCCAGCAGCGGAGGGACTAGCAGAGGATACGAGCAGTACTTC. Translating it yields CASSGGTSRGYEQYF. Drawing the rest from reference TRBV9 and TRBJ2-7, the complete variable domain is DSGVTQTPKHLITATGQRVTLRCSPRSGDLSVYWYQQSLDQGLQFLIQYYNGEERAKGNILERFSAQQFPDLHSELNLSSLELGDSALYFCASSGGTSRGYEQYFGPGTRLTVT.

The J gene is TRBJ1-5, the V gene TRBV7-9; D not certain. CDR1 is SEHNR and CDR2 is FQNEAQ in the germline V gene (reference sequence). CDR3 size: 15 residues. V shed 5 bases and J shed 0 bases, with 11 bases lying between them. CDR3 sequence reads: CASSPVQNSNQPQHF. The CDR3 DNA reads TGTGCCAGCAGCCCCGTGCAGAATAGCAATCAGCCCCAGCATTTT.

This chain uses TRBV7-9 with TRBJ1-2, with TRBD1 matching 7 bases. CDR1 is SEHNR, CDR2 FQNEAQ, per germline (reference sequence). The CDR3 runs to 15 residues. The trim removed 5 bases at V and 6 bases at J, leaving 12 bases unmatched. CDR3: CASSRPDRVQDGYTF. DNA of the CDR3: TGTGCCAGCAGCCGACCCGACAGGGTGCAGGATGGCTACACCTTC.

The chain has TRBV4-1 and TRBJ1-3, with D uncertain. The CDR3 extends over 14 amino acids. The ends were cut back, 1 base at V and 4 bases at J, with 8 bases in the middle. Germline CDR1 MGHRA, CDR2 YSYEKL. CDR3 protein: CASSQGYGGNTIYF. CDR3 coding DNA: TGCGCCAGCAGCCAAGGGTACGGGGGAAACACCATATATTTT.

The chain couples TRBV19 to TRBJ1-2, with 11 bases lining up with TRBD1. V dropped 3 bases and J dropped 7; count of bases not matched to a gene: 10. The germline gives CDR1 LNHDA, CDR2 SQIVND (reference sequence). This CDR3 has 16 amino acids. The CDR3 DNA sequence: TGTGCCAGTAGTATGGGAACCGGGACAGGGGGTTCTGGCTACACCTTC. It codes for CASSMGTGTGGSGYTF.

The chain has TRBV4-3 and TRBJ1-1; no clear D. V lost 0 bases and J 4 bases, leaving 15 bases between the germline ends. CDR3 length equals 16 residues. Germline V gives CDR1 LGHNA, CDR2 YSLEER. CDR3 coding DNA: TGCGCCAGCAGCCAAGAGGTCCGGGGTTTGGGCACTGAAGCTTTCTTT. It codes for CASSQEVRGLGTEAFF.

The CDR3 reads CASNLAGGTGELFF. CDR3 bases: TGTGCCAGTAACTTAGCGGGGGGCACCGGGGAGCTGTTTTTT. The chain combines TRBV19 with TRBJ2-2; the match to TRBD2 covers 10 bases. This CDR3 is 14 amino acids long. In germline, CDR1 is LNHDA, CDR2 SQIVND (reference sequence). V was pared by 7 bases and J by 4 bases, with 3 bases of the junction left unmatched.

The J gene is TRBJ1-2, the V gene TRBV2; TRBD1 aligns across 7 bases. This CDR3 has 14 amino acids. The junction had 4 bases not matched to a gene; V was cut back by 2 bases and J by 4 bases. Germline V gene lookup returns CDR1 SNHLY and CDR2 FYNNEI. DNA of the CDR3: TGTGCCAGCAGTGAAAGGCAGGGGGTCTATGGCTACACCTTC. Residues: CASSERQGVYGYTF. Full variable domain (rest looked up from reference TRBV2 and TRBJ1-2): EPEVTQTPSHQVTQMGQEVILRCVPISNHLYFYWYRQILGQKVEFLVSFYNNEISEKSEIFDDQFSVERPDGSNFTLKIRSTKLEDSAMYFCASSERQGVYGYTFGSGTRLTVV.

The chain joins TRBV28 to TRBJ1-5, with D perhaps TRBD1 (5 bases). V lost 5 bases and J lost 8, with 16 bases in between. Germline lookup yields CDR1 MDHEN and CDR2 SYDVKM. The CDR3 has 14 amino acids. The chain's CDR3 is CASSERGTLEPQHF. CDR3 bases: TGTGCCAGCAGTGAACGGGGGACCTTAGAGCCCCAGCATTTT.

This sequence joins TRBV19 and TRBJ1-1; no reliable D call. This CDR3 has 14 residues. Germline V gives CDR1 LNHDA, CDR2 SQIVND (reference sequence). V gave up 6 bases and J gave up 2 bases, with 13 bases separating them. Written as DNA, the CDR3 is TGTGCCAGTAGCGCAGGCGTGAAAAACACTGAAGCTTTCTTT. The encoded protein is CASSAGVKNTEAFF.